Listed below are T cell receptor beta chains from one sample, sequenced in a study of shared clonotypes between healthy human individuals. Sequencing used immunoSEQ multiplex PCR; TCRdb keeps in-frame clones, though not all of them. The sample contains under 650,000 clones, about 96% of which appear only once. Sequenced input: naive CD4+ T cells sorted from blood. The receptors were sampled from a woman aged 25-40 years in good health. Each CDR3 is given with its conserved first and last residue. Each record gives: clone size, D gene, CDR3 length, J gene, V gene, CDR3 protein, CDR3 DNA. A D gene is named only where the DNA matches it firmly. Clone size is shown for a subset of rows, as once, few, many or a class of expanded clone.

once | NA | 17 | TRBJ2-1 | TRBV7-9 | CASSSGRGGGPKNEQFF | TGTGCCAGCAGCTCGGGGAGGGGCGGGGGCCCAAAGAATGAGCAGTTCTTC
NA | TRBD1 | 14 | TRBJ1-4 | TRBV10-2 | CACSSGTGNEKLFF | TGCGCCTGTTCCTCCGGGACAGGGAATGAAAAACTGTTTTTT
NA | NA | 15 | TRBJ2-7 | TRBV11-3 | CASSLGAGTVHEQYF | TGTGCCAGCAGCTTAGGGGCAGGAACAGTCCACGAGCAGTACTTC
NA | TRBD2 | 15 | TRBJ2-1 | TRBV11-2 | CASSLEPGGYNEQFF | TGTGCCAGCAGCTTAGAACCGGGAGGGTACAATGAGCAGTTCTTC
NA | NA | 14 | TRBJ1-2 | TRBV7-9 | CASSLGEISGGYTF | TGTGCCAGCAGCTTAGGGGAAATTTCGGGAGGCTACACCTTC
NA | TRBD1 | 14 | TRBJ2-1 | TRBV12-5 | CASGSRTGYNEQFF | TGTGCTAGTGGTTCCCGGACAGGGTACAATGAGCAGTTCTTC
NA | NA | 17 | TRBJ1-5 | TRBV6-1 | CASSDPRRGIQNQPQHF | TGTGCCAGCAGTGACCCCCGCAGGGGCATTCAAAATCAGCCCCAGCATTTT
NA | NA | 14 | TRBJ2-7 | TRBV10-2 | CASSESGGAGEQYF | TGCGCCAGCAGTGAGTCGGGGGGGGCGGGTGAGCAGTACTTC
NA | NA | 16 | TRBJ2-7 | TRBV7-2 | CASSLVSGSSSYEQYF | TGTGCCAGCAGCTTAGTGTCGGGGTCGAGCTCCTACGAGCAGTACTTC
NA | NA | 15 | TRBJ1-3 | TRBV11-2 | CASSRDGGSGNTIYF | TGTGCCAGCAGCCGGGACGGTGGGAGCGGAAACACCATATATTTT
NA | NA | 18 | TRBJ2-5 | TRBV18 | CASSTGTPLNHLQETQYF | TGTGCCAGCTCAACGGGGACTCCCTTAAACCATCTCCAAGAGACCCAGTACTTC
NA | NA | 15 | TRBJ1-6 | TRBV7-3 | CASSLTGQGNSPLHF | TGTGCCAGCAGCTTAACCGGGCAGGGTAATTCACCCCTCCACTTT
NA | NA | 15 | TRBJ2-7 | TRBV18 | CASSPGTQSSYEQYF | TGTGCCAGCTCACCCGGGACGCAGAGCTCCTACGAGCAGTACTTC
NA | TRBD1 | 13 | TRBJ1-2 | TRBV7-2 | CASSLDRIYGYTF | TGTGCCAGCAGCTTGGACAGGATCTATGGCTACACCTTC